The 10 T cell receptor beta chains below come from one sample, sequenced in a study of blood T cell repertoires in COVID-19. The protocol was immunoSEQ multiplex PCR, while the TCRdb copy is restricted to in-frame clones and leaves out a portion. The table shows about 160,000 clones, with about 85% occurring only once. The sequencing sample was made of peripheral blood. The receptors shown here come from a man aged 35 to 55 with acute or convalescent COVID-19.

This chain connects TRBV4-1 to TRBJ2-5, with 13 positions matching TRBD2. V shed 1 base and J 5 bases; nucleotides not matched to a gene: 4. From germline, CDR1 is MGHRA and CDR2 YSYEKL. The CDR3 loop spans 16 amino acids. CDR3 protein: CASSQVTSGGAETQYF. In DNA, the CDR3 is TGCGCCAGCAGCCAAGTAACTAGCGGGGGGGCCGAGACCCAGTACTTC.

This clone was seen just once. CDR3 DNA: TGCGCCAGCAGCTTGGAGGGGTCCTATAATTCACCCCTCCACTTT. This translates into CASSLEGSYNSPLHF. V gene TRBV5-1 combines with J gene TRBJ1-6, with D maybe TRBD1 (5 bases). The CDR3 is made up of 15 amino acids. Germline V CDR1 and CDR2: SGHRS, YFSETQ. V gave up 0 bases and J gave up 1 base, with 5 bases separating them.

The rearrangement joins TRBV11-2 to TRBJ1-2; 7 nucleotides line up with TRBD1. This CDR3 has 14 residues. V shed 5 bases and J 7 bases; nucleotides not matched to a gene: 10. The germline V gene has CDR1 SGHAT and CDR2 FQNNGV. CDR3: CASSLGQLGAGYTF. CDR3 sequence (DNA): TGTGCCAGCAGCCTGGGACAGCTTGGGGCTGGCTACACCTTC.

This sequence joins TRBV5-5 and TRBJ2-7, with D unresolved. The CDR3 is 14 amino acids. In germline, CDR1 is SGHKS, CDR2 YYEKEE (reference sequence). V was cut by 0 bases and J by 4 bases, with 11 bases left in between. CDR3 in DNA: TGTGCCAGCAGCTTGGGTGTCCAGGTGTACGAGCAGTACTTC. Translated, it gives CASSLGVQVYEQYF.

Only one count was recorded for this clone. The rearrangement links TRBV27 to TRBJ2-3; 14 nucleotides line up with TRBD2. Trimming took 5 bases from V and 6 from J; bases not matched to a gene: 4. This CDR3 is 15 amino acids long. Germline loops: CDR1 MNHEY, CDR2 SMNVEV (reference sequence). The CDR3 region is CASSPRTSGGDTQYF. The DNA of the CDR3 is TGTGCCAGCAGTCCGAGGACTAGCGGGGGGGATACGCAGTATTTT.

The rearrangement joins TRBV30 to TRBJ1-4; 9 bases are shared with TRBD1. The CDR3 spans 15 residues. V shed 3 bases and J 6 bases; nucleotides not matched to a gene: 8. Germline-derived CDR1 and CDR2 are GTSNPN and SVGIG (reference sequence). This CDR3 is CAWRNRDRADEKLFF. CDR3 coding DNA: TGTGCCTGGAGGAACCGGGACAGGGCCGATGAAAAACTGTTTTTT. The entire variable domain, with the rest obtained from reference TRBV30 and TRBJ1-4, is as follows: SQTIHQWPATLVQPVGSPLSLECTVEGTSNPNLYWYRQAAGRGLQLLFYSVGIGQISSEVPQNLSASRPQDRQFILSSKKLLLSDSGFYLCAWRNRDRADEKLFFGSGTQLSVL.

This chain links TRBV5-6 with TRBJ2-5; possible D gene TRBD1, 7 bases. CDR1 is SGHDT, CDR2 YYEEEE, per germline. There are 18 residues in the CDR3. Trimming removed 3 bases at V and 0 bases at J, with 21 bases between. The CDR3, as DNA: TGTGCCAGCAGCTACCGACCAGGGGGGCGGAACAACCAAGAGACCCAGTACTTC. This codes for CASSYRPGGRNNQETQYF.

The rearrangement joins TRBV30 to TRBJ1-3; 10 bases map to TRBD1. The germline V gene has CDR1 GTSNPN and CDR2 SVGIG (reference sequence). Unmatched junction bases numbered 6, after V lost 3 bases and J lost 4 bases. The CDR3 length is 15 residues. CDR3 region: CAWRPRQGAGNTIYF. The CDR3 bases are TGTGCCTGGAGACCCCGACAGGGGGCGGGAAACACCATATATTTT. The entire variable domain, with the rest obtained from reference TRBV30 and TRBJ1-3, is as follows: SQTIHQWPATLVQPVGSPLSLECTVEGTSNPNLYWYRQAAGRGLQLLFYSVGIGQISSEVPQNLSASRPQDRQFILSSKKLLLSDSGFYLCAWRPRQGAGNTIYFGEGSWLTVV.

The chain combines TRBV7-7 with TRBJ2-5; TRBD1 is a possible D gene (6 bases). CDR1 is SSHAT, CDR2 FNYEAQ, per germline (reference sequence). This CDR3 comprises 16 residues. The CDR3 region is CATGAEQGYPGETQYF. CDR3 nucleotides: TGTGCTACCGGAGCCGAACAGGGTTACCCGGGAGAGACCCAGTACTTC.

The V call is TRBV9, the J call TRBJ1-2; D is ambiguous. The CDR3 contains 13 residues. Germline V gene sequence: CDR1 SGDLS, CDR2 YYNGEE. V was clipped by 0 bases and J by 12 bases, with 15 bases between them. The CDR3 sequence: CASSVGRQIGNTF. Written as DNA, the CDR3 is TGTGCCAGCAGCGTAGGGCGGCAGATTGGTAACACCTTC.